Shown below are 19 T cell receptor beta chains from a single sample sequenced in a study of long-term antiretroviral therapy in people with HIV. Samples were assayed with immunoSEQ v3.0 at survey level. Sequenced by immunoSEQ multiplex PCR; TCRdb stores in-frame clones only, minus some. The sample consists of 30,000 to 40,000 clones, around nine tenths of them appearing once. The sequencing here drew on unsorted PBMCs, taken just before starting antiretroviral therapy. These TCRs come from a woman aged 18-29 years with HIV.

This chain connects TRBV18 to TRBJ2-2, with 7 positions matching TRBD1. The germline gives CDR1 KGHSH, CDR2 LQKENI. J was trimmed by 4 bases and V by 2 bases; bases with no gene match: 7. The CDR3 contains 16 residues. This CDR3 reads CASSPSRTGSTGELFF. The DNA of the CDR3 is TGTGCCAGCTCACCATCTCGGACAGGAAGCACCGGGGAGCTGTTTTTT.

CDR3 nucleotides: TGTGCCAGCAGCATGTTGACAGGGAATGGCGAAAAACTGTTTTTT. Its translation: CASSMLTGNGEKLFF. The rearrangement joins TRBV9 to TRBJ1-4, with 7 bases matching TRBD1. The V and J ends lost 4 bases and 8 bases, in that order; junction bases with no gene match: 11. This CDR3 spans 15 amino acids. Germline CDR1 SGDLS, CDR2 YYNGEE.

This chain uses TRBV9 with TRBJ2-2, with D perhaps assigned TRBD1 or TRBD2 (5 bases each). With 3 bases removed from V and 0 bases from J, the gap between germline ends came to 9 bases. The V gene's germline CDR1 is SGDLS and CDR2 YYNGEE. This CDR3 is built from 15 residues. For the CDR3, the DNA is TGTGCCAGCAGCGCAGGGACGACGAACACCGGGGAGCTGTTTTTT. Its protein is CASSAGTTNTGELFF.

This clone was seen a few times. J is TRBJ1-1 and V is TRBV7-9; D may be TRBD1 (5 bases). This CDR3 has 13 amino acids. The germline V gene encodes CDR1 SEHNR and CDR2 FQNEAQ (reference sequence). V was cut by 5 bases and J by 5 bases, with 12 bases left in between. The CDR3 DNA sequence: TGTGCCAGCAGCCCGGGGGTGGGGACTGAAGCTTTCTTT. Translation: CASSPGVGTEAFF.

The gene calls are TRBV6-6 and TRBJ2-5; D gene ambiguous. Germline V gives CDR1 MNHNY, CDR2 SVGAGI (reference sequence). This CDR3 has 14 amino acids. The V end lost 2 bases, the J end lost 7 bases, and 14 bases lay between the germline ends. In DNA form, the CDR3 reads TGTGCCAGCAGTTACGGAGATCAACGAGGGACCCAGTACTTC. Its translation: CASSYGDQRGTQYF.

The chain uses TRBV6-4 and TRBJ2-1; TRBD1 agrees at 7 bases. The V and J ends lost 2 bases and 3 bases, in that order; junction bases with no gene match: 4. The germline V gene has CDR1 MRHNA and CDR2 SNTAGT. The CDR3 runs to 15 residues. For the CDR3, the DNA is TGTGCCAGCAGTGACAAAGGGGGCGGCTACAATGAGCAGTTCTTC. Translating gives CASSDKGGGYNEQFF.

As for this clone: In the same sample, other DNA sequences code for this CDR3. V gene TRBV28 combines with J gene TRBJ1-1; D ambiguous. CDR1 is MDHEN, CDR2 SYDVKM, per germline. This CDR3 spans 13 amino acids. Trimming shortened V by 2 bases and J by 1 base, and 5 bases separated the two germline ends. CDR3 nucleotide sequence: TGTGCCAGCAGTTTAGGGCGGAACACTGAAGCTTTCTTT. It translates to CASSLGRNTEAFF.

The genes are TRBV6-5 and TRBJ2-3; TRBD1 is a possible D gene (6 bases). The CDR3 sequence is 15 residues long. Trimming shortened V by 6 bases and J by 3 bases, and 16 bases separated the two germline ends. Germline V gene data show CDR1 as MNHEY and CDR2 as SVGAGI. CDR3 DNA: TGTGCCAGCAGCGTGATGCAGGGGCGGACAGATACGCAGTATTTT. Amino acids: CASSVMQGRTDTQYF.

This chain joins TRBV11-2 and TRBJ2-1, with D possibly being TRBD1 or TRBD2 (5 bases each). The V end lost 0 bases, the J end lost 8 bases, and 17 bases lay between the germline ends. The CDR3 loop spans 16 amino acids. Germline V gene sequence: CDR1 SGHAT, CDR2 FQNNGV. The CDR3 DNA reads TGTGCCAGCAGCTTAGATCCGGGACGCTCGGTGCATGAGCAGTTCTTC. Protein product: CASSLDPGRSVHEQFF.

This chain connects TRBV10-1 to TRBJ2-2; D assignment may be TRBD1 or TRBD2 (5 bases each). This CDR3 has 14 residues. Trimming pared 4 bases from V and 8 bases from J, leaving 14 bases between. Germline CDR1 is WNHNN and CDR2 is SYGVQD (reference sequence). CDR3 region: CASSGDPESGELFF. CDR3 DNA: TGCGCCAGCAGTGGGGACCCCGAGTCAGGGGAGCTGTTTTTT.

This chain connects TRBV21-1 to TRBJ1-5; the table's D call of TRBD1 was not tested on the DNA. TRBV21-1 is designated a pseudogene. The CDR3 length is 15 residues. CDR3 amino acids: CASSKPGHFNQPQHF. The CDR3 DNA follows: TGTGCCAGCAGCAAACCGGGACACTTCAATCAGCCCCAGCATTTT.

The chain couples TRBV27 to TRBJ1-5; no reliable D call. Germline V gene lookup returns CDR1 MNHEY and CDR2 SMNVEV (reference sequence). This CDR3 comprises 16 residues. Trimming took off 8 bases at V and 1 base at J, with 18 bases between the two ends. The chain's CDR3 is CASRAEEQRSNQPQHF. In nucleotides, the CDR3 is TGTGCCAGCCGGGCCGAGGAGCAGCGGAGCAATCAGCCCCAGCATTTT.

A few counts support this clone. The V gene is TRBV7-8, the J gene TRBJ1-4; D not resolved. Germline lookup yields CDR1 SGHVS and CDR2 FQNEAQ. The CDR3 consists of 12 residues. The V gene lost 4 bases and the J gene lost 10 bases, with 10 bases spanning the gap. This CDR3 is CASSSPLAKLFF. CDR3 bases: TGTGCCAGCAGCTCCCCTTTAGCAAAACTGTTTTTT.

This clone was observed a few times. The chain carries TRBV7-9 and TRBJ1-3; no definite D call. Trimming removed 0 bases from V and 3 bases from J, with 12 bases in between. Germline assignment: CDR1 SEHNR and CDR2 FQNEAQ (reference sequence). This CDR3 has 16 residues. The CDR3 spells CASSLAQPRSGNTIYF. CDR3 DNA: TGTGCCAGCAGCTTAGCCCAGCCCCGGAGTGGAAACACCATATATTTT.

The genes are TRBV7-8 and TRBJ2-7, with D tentatively TRBD1 (5 bases). CDR3 length: 15 amino acids. Between the trimmed V and J ends, which lost 1 base and 2 bases, there was a span of 12 bases. The germline V gene encodes CDR1 SGHVS and CDR2 FQNEAQ. This CDR3 is CASSLGQGFPYEQYF. CDR3 nucleotides: TGTGCCAGCAGCTTAGGGCAGGGCTTTCCCTACGAGCAGTACTTC.

The chain joins TRBV7-8 to TRBJ1-5; TRBD1 is a possible D gene (6 bases). This CDR3 contains 14 residues. The germline V gene encodes CDR1 SGHVS and CDR2 FQNEAQ. Trimming pared 4 bases from V and 3 bases from J, leaving 10 bases between. As DNA, the CDR3 is TGTGCCAGCAGCTACCAGGGGATCAATCAGCCCCAGCATTTT. This encodes CASSYQGINQPQHF. Supplemented by reference TRBV7-8 and TRBJ1-5, the full variable domain reads GAGVSQSPRYKVAKRGQDVALRCDPISGHVSLFWYQQALGQGPEFLTYFQNEAQLDKSGLPSDRFFAERPEGSVSTLKIQRTQQEDSAVYLCASSYQGINQPQHFGDGTRLSIL.

The chain is built from TRBV28 and TRBJ2-5; D is ambiguous. The CDR3 runs 12 residues. Germline-derived CDR1 and CDR2 are MDHEN and SYDVKM. Trimming removed 4 bases at V and 5 bases at J, with 8 bases between. This CDR3 is CASSYSGETQYF. The CDR3 nucleotides are TGTGCCAGCAGTTACAGTGGTGAGACCCAGTACTTC.

This chain connects TRBV27 to TRBJ2-3; no clear D. The CDR3 extends over 13 amino acids. V dropped 4 bases and J dropped 4 bases, with 9 bases sitting between them. Germline V gene data show CDR1 as MNHEY and CDR2 as SMNVEV (reference sequence). The CDR3 sequence: CASSYGSADTQYF. CDR3 bases: TGTGCCAGCAGTTACGGGTCGGCAGATACGCAGTATTTT.

This sequence joins TRBV28 and TRBJ2-7; D gene uncertain. Looked up from germline, CDR1 is MDHEN and CDR2 is SYDVKM. The CDR3 is 17 amino acids. V was shortened by 6 bases and J by 3 bases, with 24 bases between the two germline ends. The CDR3 spells CASSSGIYLGSRYEQYF. The CDR3 DNA reads as TGTGCCAGCAGCTCAGGAATCTATCTGGGATCGCGCTACGAGCAGTACTTC.